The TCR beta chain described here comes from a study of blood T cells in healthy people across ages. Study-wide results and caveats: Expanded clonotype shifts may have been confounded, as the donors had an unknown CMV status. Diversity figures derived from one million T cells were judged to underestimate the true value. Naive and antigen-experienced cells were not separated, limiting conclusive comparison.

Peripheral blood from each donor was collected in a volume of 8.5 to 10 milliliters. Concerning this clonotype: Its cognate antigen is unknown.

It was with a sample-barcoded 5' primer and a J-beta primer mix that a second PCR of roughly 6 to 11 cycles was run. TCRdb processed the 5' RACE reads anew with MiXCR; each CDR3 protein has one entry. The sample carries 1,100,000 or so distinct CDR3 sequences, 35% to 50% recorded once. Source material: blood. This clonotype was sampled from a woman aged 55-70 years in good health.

The CDR3 loop reads CASSGRWQETQYF. The DNA of the CDR3 is TGTGCCAGCAGTGGGCGGTGGCAAGAGACCCAGTACTTC. The chain links TRBV27 to TRBJ2-5; the D is unclear. Germline V gene sequence: CDR1 MNHEY, CDR2 SMNVEV (reference sequence). This CDR3 comprises 13 residues. Between the trimmed V and J ends, which lost 5 bases and 2 bases, there was a span of 9 bases.